This section outlines one T cell receptor (beta chain) sequence together with its context. Its antigen is still unknown. These data are taken from a study of cytomegalovirus exposure and HLA in healthy donors. Study at large: The early release's HLA-typed donors yielded some 85 million unique TCRs.

Use of 60 Vbeta and 13 Jbeta primers characterized the PCR. The assay was immunoSEQ multiplex PCR, and TCRdb's table has in-frame clones only and misses some. The profile shows about 180,000 clones, 60% to 85% of them singletons. The study's findings and limits: Most of the TCR beta V segments (in an earlier analysis) were productive either about 87% or about 30% of the time. Accounts indicate the classifier identified cytomegalovirus status with strong specificity and sensitivity. Roughly 170 TCR beta chains were listed as cytomegalovirus-associated.

Trimming stripped 5 bases from V and 0 bases from J, with 22 bases between. From germline, CDR1 is SNHLY and CDR2 FYNNEI. The CDR3 runs 19 residues. The clonotype comes from a man between 40 and 49 years old in good health and CMV-seronegative. The source material was PBMCs. The J gene is TRBJ1-4, the V gene TRBV2; the D gene is possibly TRBD1 (6 bases). The CDR3 DNA reads TGTGCCAGCAGTCTGATACCGGGACACGGGGACGCAACTAATGAAAAACTGTTTTTT. Residues: CASSLIPGHGDATNEKLFF.